Below are 23 T cell receptor beta chains sequenced from a single sample in a study of OX40 agonist ivuxolimab in advanced cancers. Libraries were prepared by immunoSEQ multiplex PCR; TCRdb keeps only in-frame clonotypes and omits some of them. Found here are 30,000 to 35,000 clones, around 84% of them singletons; the top ten hold 1.5% to 2%. Sequences were derived from CD4+ or CD8+ T cells sorted from blood, sampled in a trial of the OX40 agonist ivuxolimab. The receptor source for this set is an adult with an advanced solid tumor such as melanoma, head and neck, liver or kidney cancer.

The sample holds a few counts of this clone. The rearrangement links TRBV7-9 to TRBJ1-2; TRBD1 matches 10 bases. The CDR3 is 17 residues long. V lost 1 base and J lost 5; bases outside the gene matches: 10. The germline CDR1 and CDR2 sequences are SEHNR and FQNEAQ (reference sequence). The CDR3 is CASSLGLRDRGNYGYTF. The CDR3 nucleotides are TGTGCCAGCAGCTTAGGTCTACGGGACAGGGGAAATTATGGCTACACCTTC.

The gene calls are TRBV13 and TRBJ2-1; D gene ambiguous. This CDR3 contains 15 residues. CDR1 is PRHDT and CDR2 is FYEKMQ in the germline V gene (reference sequence). V lost 5 bases and J 0 bases, leaving 11 bases between the germline ends. CDR3 DNA sequence: TGTGCCAGCAGCCCCATGTGGAGCTCCTACAATGAGCAGTTCTTC. Translation gives CASSPMWSSYNEQFF.

In this sample, this clone turned up once. The chain links TRBV27 to TRBJ2-7, with TRBD2 identical over 8 bases. This CDR3 has 15 residues. Germline loops: CDR1 MNHEY, CDR2 SMNVEV (reference sequence). Trimming took 5 bases from V and 0 from J; bases not matched to a gene: 6. CDR3 DNA sequence: TGTGCCAGCAGTCTCGGGGGGGATCTCTCCTACGAGCAGTACTTC. Encoded protein: CASSLGGDLSYEQYF.

The rearrangement links TRBV25-1 to TRBJ1-1, with D perhaps TRBD1 (6 bases). Germline CDR1 is MGHDK and CDR2 is SYGVNS. CDR3 length: 13 residues. CDR3 loop: CSPRGQPNTEAFF. In DNA, the CDR3 is TGTTCTCCACGCGGACAGCCAAACACTGAAGCTTTCTTT.

This clone was counted a single time. The rearrangement links TRBV5-1 to TRBJ2-5; no reliable D call. V was trimmed by 0 bases and J by 2 bases, leaving 14 bases between them. The length of the CDR3 is 16 residues. CDR1 is SGHRS and CDR2 is YFSETQ in the germline V gene. CDR3 amino acids: CASSLAPWAQQETQYF. The DNA for the CDR3 is TGCGCCAGCAGCTTGGCGCCATGGGCCCAACAAGAGACCCAGTACTTC.

CDR3 coding DNA: TGTGCCAGCAGCCAACACTCTTATAATTCACCCCTCCACTTT. Translation gives CASSQHSYNSPLHF. This chain uses TRBV28 with TRBJ1-6, with D uncertain. The V end was cut by 6 bases, the J end by 4 bases, with 10 bases between. The CDR3 contains 14 residues. Germline V lookup: CDR1 MDHEN, CDR2 SYDVKM.

The V gene is TRBV9, the J gene TRBJ1-3, with a weak D call TRBD1 (5 bases). The CDR3 length is 16 residues. V was clipped by 4 bases and J by 4 bases, with 18 bases between them. The germline V gene has CDR1 SGDLS and CDR2 YYNGEE. CDR3 sequence: CASSSTQGPAGNTIYF. The CDR3 DNA is TGTGCCAGCAGCTCAACTCAGGGCCCGGCGGGAAACACCATATATTTT.

The chain has TRBV7-6 and TRBJ1-3, with 8 bases that match TRBD1. The J segment lost 0 bases and the V segment lost 5 bases, leaving 6 bases of the junction unmatched. CDR1 is SGHVS and CDR2 is FNYEAQ in the germline V gene. This CDR3 is 16 amino acids long. The CDR3 coding sequence is TGTGCCAGCAGCACAAACAGGGGGGACTCTGGAAACACCATATATTTT. Translation: CASSTNRGDSGNTIYF.

The chain joins TRBV27 to TRBJ2-5; D is unclear. The CDR3 is made up of 15 amino acids. V was trimmed by 6 bases and J by 2 bases, leaving 16 bases between them. Per germline, CDR1 MNHEY and CDR2 SMNVEV (reference sequence). CDR3 DNA sequence: TGTGCCAGCAGGCGTCCTTGGGGTGGACAAGAGACCCAGTACTTC. Translating it yields CASRRPWGGQETQYF.

J is TRBJ2-5 and V is TRBV2, with 10 bases matching TRBD1. V was pared by 2 bases and J by 5 bases, with 17 bases of the junction left unmatched. CDR3 size: 19 residues. Per germline, CDR1 SNHLY and CDR2 FYNNEI. The CDR3 nucleotides read TGTGCCAGCAGTGAAAGGGGGGGGACAGGGGCCTCTATTAGGGAGACCCAGTACTTC. It is translated as CASSERGGTGASIRETQYF.

The rearrangement links TRBV20-1 to TRBJ2-1; TRBD2 is a possible D gene (6 bases). The germline gives CDR1 DFQATT, CDR2 SNEGSKA (reference sequence). The CDR3 runs 11 residues. In nucleotides, the CDR3 is TGCATCGTGCGGGGAGTTGGTGAGCAGTTCTTC. Protein sequence: CIVRGVGEQFF.

This clone was picked up a small number of times. This sequence joins TRBV9 and TRBJ2-1, with 7 bases fitting TRBD2. The CDR3 consists of 15 residues. Germline trimming cut 9 bases from V and 1 base from J; bases unmatched to any gene: 10. Germline V gene sequence: CDR1 SGDLS, CDR2 YYNGEE. CDR3 sequence reads: CATARDYTSYNEQFF. The CDR3 DNA follows: TGTGCCACCGCTAGGGACTACACGTCCTACAATGAGCAGTTCTTC.

Points on this clone: In the same sample, other DNA sequences code for this CDR3. The gene calls are TRBV7-9 and TRBJ1-3; D gene uncertain. This CDR3 is built from 13 residues. Looked up from germline, CDR1 is SEHNR and CDR2 is FQNEAQ (reference sequence). V lost 1 base, J lost 1 base, and 2 bases lay in between. CDR3 region: CASSLGSGNTIYF. The CDR3 bases are TGTGCCAGCAGCTTAGGGTCTGGAAACACCATATATTTT.

The gene calls are TRBV6-1 and TRBJ2-7, with TRBD2 matching 8 bases. Per germline, CDR1 MNHNS and CDR2 SASEGT. The junction had 4 bases not matched to a gene; V was cut back by 4 bases and J by 2 bases. The CDR3 is 14 residues long. CDR3 region: CASSGSGGPYEQYF. The DNA for the CDR3 is TGTGCCAGCAGTGGAAGCGGGGGACCCTACGAGCAGTACTTC.

The chain is built from TRBV5-1 and TRBJ2-3; 7 bases fit TRBD2. The CDR3 totals 16 residues. CDR1 and CDR2 from the germline V gene are SGHRS and YFSETQ. The V segment lost 0 bases and the J segment 0 bases; nucleotides outside the gene matches: 4. CDR3 DNA sequence: TGCGCCAGCAGCTTGGAACCTAGCGGCAGCACAGATACGCAGTATTTT. Its protein is CASSLEPSGSTDTQYF.

This clone has a single count. The chain carries TRBV9 and TRBJ2-5, with D unclear. V was clipped by 2 bases and J by 4 bases, with 9 bases between them. Germline V lookup: CDR1 SGDLS, CDR2 YYNGEE. The CDR3 sequence is 13 residues long. CDR3 bases: TGTGCCAGCAGCGTCCGGATAGGAGAGACCCAGTACTTC. Amino acids: CASSVRIGETQYF.

This chain links TRBV7-2 with TRBJ1-1; D gene unclear. Trimming cost V 1 base and J 6 bases, with 9 bases left between them. Germline CDR1 and CDR2: SGHTA and FQGNSA. This CDR3 spans 13 amino acids. Here the CDR3 reads CASSLGRAAEAFF. For the CDR3, the DNA is TGTGCCAGCAGCTTAGGTAGGGCGGCTGAAGCTTTCTTT. The full variable domain, rest sourced from reference TRBV7-2 and TRBJ1-1, is GAGVSQSPSNKVTEKGKDVELRCDPISGHTALYWYRQSLGQGLEFLIYFQGNSAPDKSGLPSDRFSAERTGGSVSTLTIQRTQQEDSAVYLCASSLGRAAEAFFGQGTRLTVV.

This clone has only a few counts. The chain employs TRBV18 and TRBJ1-4, with D possibly being TRBD1 (6 bases). V was pared by 4 bases and J by 0 bases, with 9 bases between. Germline V CDR1 and CDR2: KGHSH, LQKENI. The CDR3 consists of 15 residues. For the CDR3, the DNA is TGTGCCAGCTCACTGCGACAGGCAACTAATGAAAAACTGTTTTTT. Translated: CASSLRQATNEKLFF.

The chain links TRBV6-1 to TRBJ1-2, with D possibly being TRBD1 (6 bases). This CDR3 comprises 15 residues. CDR1 is MNHNS and CDR2 is SASEGT in the germline V gene. Between the trimmed V and J ends, which lost 3 bases and 6 bases, there was a span of 17 bases. The CDR3 DNA reads TGTGCCAGCAGTGACCCAGGGGCTACCCTTCATGGCTACACCTTC. This codes for CASSDPGATLHGYTF.

The CDR3 bases are TGCGCCAGCAGCTTTGGTACAGGGGCTAAAGAGACCCAGTACTTC. It yields the protein CASSFGTGAKETQYF. V is TRBV5-1 and J is TRBJ2-5; 7 bases map to TRBD1. CDR3 length: 15 amino acids. The J segment lost 3 bases and the V segment lost 2 bases, leaving 7 bases of the junction unmatched. Germline V CDR1 and CDR2: SGHRS, YFSETQ.

This sequence joins TRBV9 and TRBJ1-6; the D is unclear. V lost 4 bases, J lost 7 bases, and 15 bases lay in between. This CDR3 comprises 15 residues. Germline V lookup: CDR1 SGDLS, CDR2 YYNGEE. CDR3 sequence reads: CASSLREGFNSPLHF. CDR3 nucleotides: TGTGCCAGCAGCCTCCGAGAGGGTTTCAATTCACCCCTCCACTTT.

The CDR3 DNA is TGTGCCAGCAGCTTAGAAATTGGCGCCGGGGAGCTGTTTTTT. Protein product: CASSLEIGAGELFF. The J gene is TRBJ2-2, the V gene TRBV11-2; D is uncertain. With 0 bases removed from V and 6 bases from J, the gap between germline ends came to 8 bases. The CDR3 has 14 amino acids. Germline values: CDR1 SGHAT, CDR2 FQNNGV.

The chain couples TRBV7-3 to TRBJ1-1; D remains ambiguous. Germline V CDR1 and CDR2: SGHTA, FQGTGA. This CDR3 is 13 amino acids long. Deletions cut 3 bases from V and 3 bases from J, with 8 bases between. CDR3 region: CASSFDPHTEAFF. In DNA form, the CDR3 reads TGTGCCAGCAGCTTTGACCCGCACACTGAAGCTTTCTTT.